This T cell receptor (beta chain) was sequenced in a study of blood T cell repertoires in COVID-19. Study details: There were acute and convalescent COVID-19 samples, and they came from the United States, Italy and Spain.

Living in 24 US areas, the participants were between roughly 18 and 89 years of age. Among Cohort 3 donors, those recovered had two negative PCRs, clearance, or symptom resolution. Per the original data handling: Using reference gene primer amplification, nucleated cell counts were estimated. Using immunoSEQ multiplex PCR, the repertoire was profiled, and TCRdb retains in-frame clones only, with some absent. V and J calls and clone size are as listed in that table; D and trimming were resolved from the DNA. Counted here are around 330,000 clones, about 88% occurring once; the ten biggest clones make up around 2.7%. CDR3 length: 15 amino acids. Deletions cut 3 bases from V and 4 bases from J, with 15 bases between. Looked up from germline, CDR1 is LGHNA and CDR2 is YNFKEQ.

The origin of this receptor is a man in his sixties who had recovered from COVID-19. The source material was PBMCs or T cells enriched from blood (not recorded which). The chain is built from TRBV4-2 and TRBJ1-1, with D perhaps matching TRBD1 (6 bases). CDR3 sequence (DNA): TGTGCCAGCAGCCAGGAAACAGGGCTATTCACTGAAGCTTTCTTT. Amino acid sequence: CASSQETGLFTEAFF.